The next 7 T cell receptor beta chains were all read from a single sample in a study of blood T cell repertoires in COVID-19. The data were produced by immunoSEQ multiplex PCR, yet TCRdb's version contains in-frame clones alone and is incomplete. The table includes some 110,000 clones, more than 80% detected once. The sequenced sample consisted of peripheral blood. All receptors derive from a woman over 75 with COVID-19, enrolled during active disease.

The V call is TRBV5-1, the J call TRBJ1-4; D is unresolved. CDR3 length equals 16 residues. Trimming removed 3 bases at V and 5 bases at J, with 17 bases between. Germline V gene data show CDR1 as SGHRS and CDR2 as YFSETQ. The CDR3 coding sequence is TGCGCCAGCAGCTGGAGCGGGGAAGGGTACAATGAAAAACTGTTTTTT. Translated: CASSWSGEGYNEKLFF.

The V and J genes are TRBV9 and TRBJ2-1, with D maybe TRBD1 (6 bases). Germline CDR1 reads SGDLS; CDR2 reads YYNGEE. V lost 0 bases and J lost 5, with 18 bases in between. CDR3 length: 17 residues. Here the CDR3 reads CASSVATGSSYNNEQFF. CDR3 coding DNA: TGTGCCAGCAGCGTAGCTACAGGGTCATCTTACAACAATGAGCAGTTCTTC.

The chain links TRBV7-3 to TRBJ2-3; TRBD2 agrees at 9 bases. The CDR3 runs 15 residues. J was trimmed by 8 bases and V by 5 bases; bases with no gene match: 11. Germline CDR1 is SGHTA and CDR2 is FQGTGA. The CDR3 loop reads CASSPIAGAGGTQYF. The CDR3, as DNA: TGTGCCAGCAGCCCGATAGCGGGAGCGGGAGGTACGCAGTATTTT. The complete variable domain, with remaining parts taken from reference TRBV7-3 and TRBJ2-3, reads GAGVSQTPSNKVTEKGKYVELRCDPISGHTALYWYRQSLGQGPEFLIYFQGTGAADDSGLPNDRFFAVRPEGSVSTLKIQRTERGDSAVYLCASSPIAGAGGTQYFGPGTRLTVL.

The CDR3 bases are TGCAGCGTTCTGCACCCGTCAGGGGGCGGGTACATTCAGTACTTC. Protein: CSVLHPSGGGYIQYF. This chain links TRBV29-1 with TRBJ2-4; the match to TRBD1 covers 8 bases. Germline values: CDR1 SQVTM, CDR2 ANQGSEA. The CDR3 contains 15 residues. Trimming took 5 bases from V and 8 from J; bases not matched to a gene: 14.

This clone was detected a few times. This sequence joins TRBV7-9 and TRBJ2-3; D is possibly TRBD1 (6 bases). This CDR3 contains 16 residues. Deletions cut 5 bases from V and 5 bases from J, with 20 bases between. CDR1 and CDR2 (germline): SEHNR, FQNEAQ (reference sequence). CDR3 sequence (DNA): TGTGCCAGCAGCACACGAGCAGGGGCTGGGAGAGATACGCAGTATTTT. Protein sequence: CASSTRAGAGRDTQYF.

The chain employs TRBV3-1 (or the pseudogene TRBV3-2) and TRBJ2-7; D possibly corresponds to TRBD2 (5 bases). Germline CDR1 reads LGHDT; CDR2 reads YNNKEL (reference sequence). Deletions cut 6 bases from V and 6 bases from J, with 12 bases between. There are 12 residues in the CDR3. The CDR3 nucleotides are TGTGCCAGCAGAGATCTGAGCGGCGAGCAGTACTTC. It codes for CASRDLSGEQYF.

The chain is built from TRBV27 and TRBJ1-1, with 7 bases lining up with TRBD1. In germline, CDR1 is MNHEY, CDR2 SMNVEV (reference sequence). V shed 4 bases, J shed 1 base, and the junction held 3 bases outside the gene matches. CDR3 size: 14 residues. This CDR3 reads CASSWDSWNTEAFF. CDR3 DNA sequence: TGTGCCAGCAGTTGGGACAGTTGGAACACTGAAGCTTTCTTT.